This T cell receptor (beta chain) was retrieved from a study of CD8 T cells in ankylosing spondylitis. This clonotype was seen ten or more times. Its specificity is not known. V was clipped by 5 bases and J by 6 bases, with 25 bases between them. Germline loops: CDR1 SGHAT, CDR2 FQNNGV. CDR3 length: 18 residues. Study outcomes and limitations: In peripheral blood, disease-linked CD8+ clones occurred at relatively low frequencies. As reported, disease-linked clones showed significant enrichment in matched ankylosing spondylitis synovial fluid. Earlier authors reported some of these motif variants in reactive arthritis synovial fluid and blood. There was a TCR beta motif, made of several highly homologous variants, that appeared characteristic of ankylosing spondylitis blood.

TCRdb passed the 5' RACE reads through MiXCR, listing each CDR3 protein once. The sample yields roughly 370,000 distinct CDR3 sequences, around 20% seen once. The rearrangement joins TRBV11-2 to TRBJ2-2; D may match TRBD1 or TRBD2 (6 bases each). The receptor was derived from a male donor with ankylosing spondylitis. Sequenced input: blood, either unsorted or a sorted T cell fraction (not recorded which). CDR3 residues: CASSLSFRGRGGSGELFF. The CDR3 DNA follows: TGTGCCAGCAGCCTAAGCTTTCGGGGCAGGGGAGGATCCGGGGAGCTGTTTTTT.